The 30 T cell receptor beta chains below all came from one sample that was sequenced in a study of T cells in Graves' hyperthyroidism and ophthalmopathy. RNA transcripts gave rise to amplified TCR beta CDR3 regions. HTBI primers drove first-round RT-PCR of the TCR CDR3. MiXCR was run by TCRdb on the multiplex PCR reads, yielding one entry per CDR3 protein. Of about 200,000 distinct CDR3 sequences in the sample, 17% were seen once. Sample: blood. The receptors were sampled from a woman in her 50s with Graves' hyperthyroidism.

This clonotype was observed many times. The V and J genes are TRBV27 and TRBJ2-1; 7 bases match TRBD1. The CDR3 spans 15 residues. Trimming at V came to 3 bases and at J to 5 bases, leaving 7 bases not matched to a gene. Germline V gene lookup returns CDR1 MNHEY and CDR2 SMNVEV (reference sequence). The CDR3 DNA is TGTGCCAGCAGTTTGACGACAGGGCTCAACAATGAGCAGTTCTTC. It translates to CASSLTTGLNNEQFF.

The sample holds many counts of this clonotype. This chain uses TRBV27 with TRBJ1-1; no definite D call. The CDR3 spans 12 residues. CDR1 is MNHEY and CDR2 is SMNVEV in the germline V gene (reference sequence). V was cut by 6 bases and J by 8 bases, with 13 bases left in between. In nucleotides, the CDR3 is TGTGCCAGCAGCCACTTGAGCTCCGAAGCTTTCTTT. Translated: CASSHLSSEAFF.

J is TRBJ2-3 and V is TRBV27; possible D gene TRBD2, 5 bases. The CDR3 is 15 residues long. Germline loops: CDR1 MNHEY, CDR2 SMNVEV (reference sequence). Trimming removed 3 bases from V and 2 bases from J, with 12 bases in between. The CDR3 coding sequence is TGTGCCAGCAGTTTTCTACGGGGAAACACAGATACGCAGTATTTT. Protein product: CASSFLRGNTDTQYF.

V and J are TRBV10-3 and TRBJ1-5, with D hard to call. CDR1 and CDR2 (germline): ENHRY, SYGVKD. The germline V and J ends were trimmed by 2 bases and 2 bases, with 4 bases remaining between them. The CDR3 extends over 13 amino acids. The CDR3 protein is CAISENGNQPQHF. The CDR3 bases are TGTGCCATCAGTGAGAATGGCAATCAGCCCCAGCATTTT.

This clonotype was found many times. The J gene is TRBJ1-1, the V gene TRBV20-1, with 8 bases that match TRBD1. CDR1 DFQATT and CDR2 SNEGSKA come from the germline V gene (reference sequence). The CDR3 is 13 residues long. The CDR3 reads CGSTQGAQTEAFF. The CDR3 DNA reads as TGCGGGAGTACTCAGGGGGCACAGACTGAAGCTTTCTTT.

The gene calls are TRBV27 and TRBJ2-1, with TRBD2 matching 12 bases. Germline CDR1 reads MNHEY; CDR2 reads SMNVEV (reference sequence). V lost 6 bases and J lost 10; bases outside the gene matches: 19. The CDR3 has 18 amino acids. CDR3 in amino acids: CASSPRTSGIISLGEQFF. CDR3 in DNA: TGTGCCAGCAGCCCTAGGACTAGCGGGATCATATCATTGGGGGAGCAGTTCTTC.

Ten or more counts support this clonotype. The chain's CDR3 is CASSDKAGRGETQYF. CDR3 bases: TGTGCCAGCAGTGATAAAGCGGGGAGGGGGGAGACCCAGTACTTC. The J gene is TRBJ2-5, the V gene TRBV2, with a weak D call TRBD2 (7 bases). Deletions cut 3 bases from V and 5 bases from J, with 16 bases between. The V gene's germline CDR1 is SNHLY and CDR2 FYNNEI. The CDR3 sequence is 15 residues long.

This clonotype was picked up a small number of times. This chain joins TRBV27 and TRBJ2-2; D remains unclear. Trimming cost V 6 bases and J 6 bases, with 8 bases left between them. This CDR3 region has 12 residues. Germline V CDR1 and CDR2: MNHEY, SMNVEV (reference sequence). The CDR3 DNA follows: TGTGCCAGCAGCCATACATCCGGGGAGCTGTTTTTT. As protein: CASSHTSGELFF.

This chain links TRBV30 with TRBJ1-6; 7 bases match TRBD1. The ends lost 2 bases at V and 5 bases at J; junction bases unmatched: 6. Germline V gene lookup returns CDR1 GTSNPN and CDR2 SVGIG (reference sequence). The CDR3 loop spans 15 amino acids. The CDR3 bases are TGTGCCTGGAGTAGAGGAACAGGGGATAATTCACCCCTCCACTTT. It encodes CAWSRGTGDNSPLHF.

This chain connects TRBV7-9 to TRBJ1-1, with TRBD1 as a possible D gene (5 bases). V dropped 0 bases and J dropped 5 bases, with 10 bases sitting between them. Germline lookup yields CDR1 SEHNR and CDR2 FQNEAQ (reference sequence). The CDR3 covers 14 residues. CDR3 sequence (DNA): TGTGCCAGCAGCTTAGCGCCGGGGGGAACTGAAGCTTTCTTT. Protein sequence: CASSLAPGGTEAFF. Based on the CDR3 plus reference TRBV7-9 and TRBJ1-1, the full variable domain is DTGVSQNPRHKITKRGQNVTFRCDPISEHNRLYWYRQTLGQGPEFLTYFQNEAQLEKSRLLSDRFSAERPKGSFSTLEIQRTEQGDSAMYLCASSLAPGGTEAFFGQGTRLTVV.

The V and J genes are TRBV12-3 or TRBV12-4 and TRBJ2-5, with 7 positions matching TRBD1. The CDR3 has 13 amino acids. V was pared by 6 bases and J by 3 bases, with 4 bases of the junction left unmatched. CDR3 in amino acids: CASRQTGKETQYF. The CDR3 DNA follows: TGTGCCAGCAGACAGACAGGGAAAGAGACCCAGTACTTC.

This clonotype was counted between two and nine times. V is TRBV30 and J is TRBJ2-3; D call uncertain. The CDR3 runs to 13 residues. The V and J ends lost 8 bases and 2 bases respectively, with 14 bases between them. Germline CDR1 reads GTSNPN; CDR2 reads SVGIG (reference sequence). The CDR3, as DNA: TGTGCCGGCCGCCGAGGCTCCACAGATACGCAGTATTTT. Residues: CAGRRGSTDTQYF. The variable domain in full, with the rest retrieved from reference TRBV30 and TRBJ2-3, is SQTIHQWPATLVQPVGSPLSLECTVEGTSNPNLYWYRQAAGRGLQLLFYSVGIGQISSEVPQNLSASRPQDRQFILSSKKLLLSDSGFYLCAGRRGSTDTQYFGPGTRLTVL.

This clonotype was seen many times. This chain links TRBV6-1 with TRBJ2-3; tentative D call: TRBD1 (5 bases). V was trimmed by 7 bases and J by 3 bases, leaving 11 bases between them. Germline CDR1 reads MNHNS; CDR2 reads SASEGT. The CDR3 sequence is 13 residues long. CDR3 nucleotides: TGTGCCAGCACCACACCAGGGACAGATACGCAGTATTTT. It translates to CASTTPGTDTQYF.

Concerning this clonotype: It may be a read error: a sequence one base away is much more abundant. CDR3 loop: CASSLSPGSNYGYTF. The CDR3 DNA reads as TGTGCCAGCAGTTTATCACCCGGAAGTAACTATGGCTACACCTTC. The V gene is TRBV27, the J gene TRBJ1-2; no firm D call. Germline V gene data show CDR1 as MNHEY and CDR2 as SMNVEV (reference sequence). There are 15 residues in the CDR3. V dropped 0 bases and J dropped 1 base, with 9 bases sitting between them.

This clonotype was counted between two and nine times. The genes are TRBV6-5 and TRBJ2-6; TRBD2 matches 7 bases. Germline V gives CDR1 MNHEY, CDR2 SVGAGI. Trimming cost V 0 bases and J 4 bases; bases outside gene matches: 6. The CDR3 totals 17 residues. The CDR3 sequence: CASSYSKAGSGANVLTF. In DNA form, the CDR3 reads TGTGCCAGCAGTTACTCGAAAGCGGGATCCGGGGCCAACGTCCTGACTTTC.

The rearrangement links TRBV12-3 or TRBV12-4 to TRBJ2-5, with D perhaps matching TRBD2 (5 bases). V lost 2 bases and J lost 4, with 11 bases in between. The CDR3 sequence is 14 residues long. The CDR3 nucleotides read TGTGCCAGCAGTTTACTGACTACCGGAGAGACCCAGTACTTC. This translates into CASSLLTTGETQYF.

There are many counts of this clonotype. V and J are TRBV11-2 and TRBJ1-2; tentative D call: TRBD1 (5 bases). This CDR3 is built from 16 residues. The V gene's germline CDR1 is SGHAT and CDR2 FQNNGV. Trimming cost V 0 bases and J 8 bases, with 19 bases left between them. CDR3 DNA: TGTGCCAGCAGCTTAGATCCTAACGCGGTATCAGGGGGCTACACCTTC. As protein: CASSLDPNAVSGGYTF.

This clonotype turned up a few times. This chain joins TRBV14 and TRBJ1-6; weak D call: TRBD1 (6 bases). V lost 4 bases and J lost 9, with 16 bases in between. The CDR3 contains 15 residues. Germline V gene sequence: CDR1 SGHDN, CDR2 FVKESK. In nucleotides, the CDR3 is TGTGCCAGCAGCCGGGGTGGCAGGGGATCTTCACCCCTCCACTTT. As protein: CASSRGGRGSSPLHF. Full variable domain (remainder filled in from reference TRBV14 and TRBJ1-6): EAGVTQFPSHSVIEKGQTVTLRCDPISGHDNLYWYRRVMGKEIKFLLHFVKESKQDESGMPNNRFLAERTGGTYSTLKVQPAELEDSGVYFCASSRGGRGSSPLHFGNGTRLTVT.

This clonotype was seen a handful of times. The V and J genes are TRBV6-1 and TRBJ1-4; D unclear. The CDR3 is 13 residues long. Germline-derived CDR1 and CDR2 are MNHNS and SASEGT. Trimming cost V 5 bases and J 6 bases, with 10 bases left between them. The CDR3 spells CASSYAVYEKLFF. The CDR3 DNA is TGTGCCAGCAGTTACGCGGTCTATGAAAAACTGTTTTTT.

V gene TRBV13 combines with J gene TRBJ1-2; no firm D call. The CDR3 has 11 residues. V lost 0 bases and J 7 bases, leaving 3 bases between the germline ends. Germline CDR1 is PRHDT and CDR2 is FYEKMQ (reference sequence). The CDR3 is CASSLGAGYTF. In nucleotides, the CDR3 is TGTGCCAGCAGCTTAGGGGCTGGCTACACCTTC.

At least ten counts were recorded for this clonotype. The V and J genes are TRBV20-1 and TRBJ2-1, with 10 bases that match TRBD2. CDR1 DFQATT and CDR2 SNEGSKA come from the germline V gene (reference sequence). The ends lost 3 bases at V and 3 bases at J; junction bases unmatched: 14. The CDR3 loop spans 18 amino acids. The CDR3 here is CSASRGLAGVGFYNEQFF. CDR3 DNA sequence: TGCAGTGCTAGCAGGGGGCTAGCGGGAGTTGGTTTCTACAATGAGCAGTTCTTC.

This clonotype has just one count. This chain links TRBV12-3 or TRBV12-4 with TRBJ2-1, with TRBD1 identical over 9 bases. The ends lost 6 bases at V and 6 bases at J; junction bases unmatched: 9. This CDR3 is 15 amino acids long. The chain's CDR3 is CASRPGTGMFNEQFF. The CDR3 nucleotides are TGTGCCAGCAGGCCCGGGACAGGGATGTTCAATGAGCAGTTCTTC.

The genes are TRBV9 and TRBJ2-1; D might be TRBD1 (6 bases). Germline values: CDR1 SGDLS, CDR2 YYNGEE. Between the trimmed V and J ends, which lost 3 bases and 2 bases, there was a span of 12 bases. This CDR3 spans 15 amino acids. The CDR3 is CASSALTGTYNEQFF. In nucleotides, the CDR3 is TGTGCCAGCAGCGCCTTAACAGGGACCTACAATGAGCAGTTCTTC.

This clonotype was recorded many times. The chain employs TRBV20-1 and TRBJ1-5; perhaps TRBD1 as D (5 bases). Germline CDR1 reads DFQATT; CDR2 reads SNEGSKA (reference sequence). The V gene lost 3 bases and the J gene lost 2 bases, with 17 bases spanning the gap. The CDR3 is made up of 16 amino acids. CDR3 bases: TGCAGTGCTAGTCCCGGGGACCGTGGCGGCAATCAGCCCCAGCATTTT. This sequence encodes CSASPGDRGGNQPQHF.

This clonotype was recorded many times. The gene calls are TRBV4-1 and TRBJ2-1, with 12 positions matching TRBD2. V shed 2 bases, J shed 8 bases, and the junction held 13 bases outside the gene matches. The CDR3 has 18 residues. Germline CDR1 and CDR2: MGHRA and YSYEKL. The CDR3 DNA is TGCGCCAGCAGCCAAAGCGGACTAGCGGGACCGGGTTGGCATGAGCAGTTCTTC. It is translated as CASSQSGLAGPGWHEQFF.

This clonotype appeared many times. The chain recombines TRBV2 with TRBJ2-2; TRBD2 agrees at 8 bases. J gave up 3 bases and V 7 bases, and 7 bases lay outside the gene matches. Germline-derived CDR1 and CDR2 are SNHLY and FYNNEI. The CDR3 sequence is 15 residues long. The CDR3 reads CASTRTSSDTGELFF. The DNA of the CDR3 is TGTGCCAGCACCCGGACTAGCAGTGACACCGGGGAGCTGTTTTTT.

This clonotype appeared many times. This rearrangement joins TRBV3-1 to TRBJ2-5, with D unclear. The ends were cut back, 1 base at V and 4 bases at J, with 16 bases in the middle. The CDR3 runs to 16 residues. Germline CDR1 reads LGHDT; CDR2 reads YNNKEL (reference sequence). The CDR3 DNA sequence: TGTGCCAGCAGCCAAGGAGTTACGAGTATGGGAGAGACCCAGTACTTC. Its translation is CASSQGVTSMGETQYF.

The V gene is TRBV29-1, the J gene TRBJ2-1; D gene unclear. Germline CDR1 SQVTM, CDR2 ANQGSEA. Trimming shortened V by 0 bases and J by 0 bases, and 9 bases separated the two germline ends. This CDR3 spans 15 amino acids. CDR3 in DNA: TGCAGCGTTGAAGATCTGAGGAGCTCCTACAATGAGCAGTTCTTC. It yields the protein CSVEDLRSSYNEQFF.

The table lists this clonotype with a few counts. V usage is TRBV10-2 and J usage is TRBJ2-7; TRBD2 matches 7 bases. The CDR3 is 12 amino acids. The V gene's germline CDR1 is WSHSY and CDR2 SAAADI. After removal of 8 bases from V and 2 bases from J, the junction contained 3 bases not matched to a gene. CDR3 nucleotide sequence: TGCGCCAGCGAAGGACTAGCCTACGAGCAGTACTTC. Its protein product is CASEGLAYEQYF.

Only a few counts were recorded for this clonotype. The chain is built from TRBV10-3 and TRBJ1-3, with 8 bases that match TRBD1. This CDR3 has 16 residues. Unmatched junction bases numbered 7, after V lost 6 bases and J lost 0 bases. Per the germline V gene, CDR1 is ENHRY and CDR2 is SYGVKD. CDR3 nucleotide sequence: TGTGCCATCAGGAAGGACAGGGCCTACTCTGGAAACACCATATATTTT. Residues: CAIRKDRAYSGNTIYF.